Each of the 19 T cell receptor beta chains below was sequenced from the same sample in a study of T cell responses to AZD1222 COVID-19 vaccine. Method: immunoSEQ multiplex PCR; TCRdb's copy keeps in-frame clones and lacks some. The sample consists of roughly 120,000 clones, roughly 90% of them appearing once. This specimen was peripheral blood, taken on day 0 of AZD1222 vaccination. These receptors all come from an adult in good health.

The CDR3 protein is CASRRTSGSSHNEQFF. CDR3 nucleotide sequence: TGTGCCAGCAGAAGGACTAGCGGGAGTTCCCACAATGAGCAGTTCTTC. The chain employs TRBV6-4 and TRBJ2-1; 13 bases agree with TRBD2. V lost 6 bases and J lost 5; bases outside the gene matches: 7. This CDR3 is built from 16 residues. CDR1 is MRHNA, CDR2 SNTAGT, per germline.

V usage is TRBV7-9 and J usage is TRBJ1-4; a weak D match, TRBD1 (5 bases). The CDR3 contains 17 residues. The V and J ends lost 3 bases and 2 bases respectively, with 16 bases between them. CDR1 is SEHNR, CDR2 FQNEAQ, per germline (reference sequence). CDR3 residues: CASSLVGGMATNEKLFF. CDR3 DNA sequence: TGTGCCAGCAGCTTGGTGGGGGGAATGGCGACTAATGAAAAACTGTTTTTT.

The rearrangement links TRBV6-5 to TRBJ2-2; D is tentatively TRBD1 or TRBD2 (6 bases each). V shed 8 bases and J shed 2 bases, with 15 bases lying between them. CDR1 and CDR2 (germline): MNHEY, SVGAGI. The CDR3 covers 15 residues. The CDR3 DNA reads as TGTGCCAGCCGTCCGGGCGGGACAAACACCGGGGAGCTGTTTTTT. Translating gives CASRPGGTNTGELFF.

This sequence joins TRBV4-1 and TRBJ1-2; D remains ambiguous. This CDR3 region has 14 residues. V was clipped by 7 bases and J by 4 bases, with 16 bases between them. The germline V gene has CDR1 MGHRA and CDR2 YSYEKL. The CDR3, as DNA: TGCGCCAGCACCAGCGAACCCCTGGTCTATGGCTACACCTTC. Its translation: CASTSEPLVYGYTF.

V gene TRBV7-3 combines with J gene TRBJ2-5, with TRBD2 identical over 8 bases. The V gene end was trimmed by 5 bases and the J gene end by 6 bases; junction bases not matched to a gene: 11. Looked up from germline, CDR1 is SGHTA and CDR2 is FQGTGA. This CDR3 region has 15 residues. This CDR3 is CASSPLGLALQTQYF. In DNA, the CDR3 is TGTGCCAGCAGCCCTCTCGGACTAGCCTTGCAGACCCAGTACTTC.

A word on this clone: No conserved phenylalanine or tryptophan ends this CDR3, so it is likely a read error. No DNA is shown, since the ends of the CDR3 on it are uncertain; the CDR3 is the one TCRdb lists. The chain employs TRBV27 and TRBJ1-6. Ends included, the CDR3 has 13 residues. CDR1 is MNHEY, CDR2 SMNVEV, per germline (reference sequence). Here the CDR3 reads CASSYRRKRRVEV.

This clone appeared a few times. The V call is TRBV30, the J call TRBJ1-6; 10 bases align to TRBD1. Unmatched junction bases numbered 2, after V lost 2 bases and J lost 7 bases. The germline V gene has CDR1 GTSNPN and CDR2 SVGIG (reference sequence). This CDR3 spans 14 amino acids. CDR3 sequence: CAWSPGQGNSPLHF. In DNA form, the CDR3 reads TGTGCCTGGAGTCCGGGACAGGGGAATTCACCCCTCCACTTT.

The chain uses TRBV27 and TRBJ2-7; weak D call: TRBD2 (6 bases). CDR3 size: 15 residues. Germline CDR1 reads MNHEY; CDR2 reads SMNVEV (reference sequence). V was shortened by 4 bases and J by 7 bases, with 20 bases between the two germline ends. The CDR3 DNA reads as TGTGCCAGCAGTTCATCGGCGGGGTGGATGGGTGAGCAGTACTTC. It encodes CASSSSAGWMGEQYF.

CDR3 sequence: CASSLGPTEAFF. The DNA for the CDR3 is TGTGCCAGCAGCTTAGGTCCCACTGAAGCTTTCTTT. The J gene is TRBJ1-1, the V gene TRBV7-2; D gene unclear. The CDR3 consists of 12 residues. V gave up 1 base and J gave up 4 bases, with 4 bases separating them. Germline CDR1 reads SGHTA; CDR2 reads FQGNSA.

This chain joins TRBV5-4 and TRBJ2-2, with unresolved D. This CDR3 contains 12 residues. With 6 bases removed from V and 8 bases from J, the gap between germline ends came to 11 bases. Germline V gene data show CDR1 as SGHNT and CDR2 as YYREEE (reference sequence). Written as DNA, the CDR3 is TGTGCCAGCACCGACGTCCTGGGGGAGCTGTTTTTT. Translating it yields CASTDVLGELFF.

The chain couples TRBV29-1 to TRBJ2-1; possible D gene TRBD2, 6 bases. The CDR3 runs 14 residues. CDR1 and CDR2 (germline): SQVTM, ANQGSEA. Trimming pared 3 bases from V and 0 bases from J, leaving 9 bases between. This CDR3 reads CSVEVGGSYNEQFF. The DNA of the CDR3 is TGCAGCGTTGAGGTGGGAGGCTCCTACAATGAGCAGTTCTTC.

The chain joins TRBV29-1 to TRBJ1-1; D is possibly TRBD1 (5 bases). Germline V lookup: CDR1 SQVTM, CDR2 ANQGSEA. The CDR3 is made up of 12 amino acids. V was shortened by 5 bases and J by 5 bases, with 12 bases between the two germline ends. In DNA form, the CDR3 reads TGCAGCGTTAGGGCAGGGTGGACTGAAGCTTTCTTT. This sequence encodes CSVRAGWTEAFF.

The chain combines TRBV19 with TRBJ2-2, with 7 bases matching TRBD2. The length of the CDR3 is 13 residues. Looked up from germline, CDR1 is LNHDA and CDR2 is SQIVND (reference sequence). V dropped 3 bases and J dropped 6; count of bases not matched to a gene: 1. As DNA, the CDR3 is TGTGCCAGTAGTATGGGGGGGGCCGGGGAGCTGTTTTTT. Encoded protein: CASSMGGAGELFF.

This clone was recorded only once. The chain joins TRBV5-1 to TRBJ1-1; 7 positions agree with TRBD1. Losses at the gene ends were 4 bases for V and 3 bases for J; bases not matched to a gene: 6. The germline gives CDR1 SGHRS, CDR2 YFSETQ. The CDR3 spans 14 residues. CDR3 loop: CASSGGQLYTEAFF. The CDR3 DNA follows: TGCGCCAGCAGCGGGGGACAGCTGTACACTGAAGCTTTCTTT.

This chain uses TRBV7-2 with TRBJ2-1, with TRBD2 identical over 8 bases. The CDR3 sequence is 19 residues long. Looked up from germline, CDR1 is SGHTA and CDR2 is FQGNSA. After removal of 4 bases from V and 0 bases from J, the junction contained 14 bases not matched to a gene. CDR3 sequence (DNA): TGTGCCAGCAGCTACTTAGCGGGGTCGGGCCTAGGCTCCTACAATGAGCAGTTCTTC. Its translation: CASSYLAGSGLGSYNEQFF.

This clone was seen only once. Here the CDR3 reads CAWSVGASPRTALNTEAFF. CDR3 DNA sequence: TGTGCCTGGAGTGTAGGTGCAAGCCCCCGGACGGCATTGAACACTGAAGCTTTCTTT. The chain couples TRBV30 to TRBJ1-1; no clear D gene. Trimming cost V 0 bases and J 0 bases, with 23 bases left between them. The length of the CDR3 is 19 residues. The germline V gene has CDR1 GTSNPN and CDR2 SVGIG (reference sequence).

A few counts support this clone. This rearrangement joins TRBV4-1 to TRBJ1-4, with D possibly TRBD1 on 5 matching bases. The germline gives CDR1 MGHRA, CDR2 YSYEKL. The CDR3 length is 17 residues. Trimming shortened V by 1 base and J by 3 bases, and 15 bases separated the two germline ends. The CDR3 nucleotides are TGCGCCAGCAGCCAAGTGGTTGGCAGGGCCGCTAATGAAAAACTGTTTTTT. It encodes CASSQVVGRAANEKLFF.

The rearrangement links TRBV27 to TRBJ1-5, with D possibly TRBD1 on 5 matching bases. Germline values: CDR1 MNHEY, CDR2 SMNVEV (reference sequence). The V and J ends lost 2 bases and 9 bases respectively, with 11 bases between them. The CDR3 consists of 13 residues. The CDR3 region has the DNA TGTGCCAGCAGTTTAGCTCGGGGGGGGCCCCAGCATTTT. It yields the protein CASSLARGGPQHF.

This chain joins TRBV5-1 and TRBJ2-3; no clear D. CDR1 is SGHRS, CDR2 YFSETQ, per germline. The CDR3 has 15 amino acids. Trimming took off 0 bases at V and 0 bases at J, with 8 bases between the two ends. The CDR3 sequence: CASSLGATSTDTQYF. CDR3 coding DNA: TGCGCCAGCAGCTTGGGGGCTACTAGCACAGATACGCAGTATTTT.